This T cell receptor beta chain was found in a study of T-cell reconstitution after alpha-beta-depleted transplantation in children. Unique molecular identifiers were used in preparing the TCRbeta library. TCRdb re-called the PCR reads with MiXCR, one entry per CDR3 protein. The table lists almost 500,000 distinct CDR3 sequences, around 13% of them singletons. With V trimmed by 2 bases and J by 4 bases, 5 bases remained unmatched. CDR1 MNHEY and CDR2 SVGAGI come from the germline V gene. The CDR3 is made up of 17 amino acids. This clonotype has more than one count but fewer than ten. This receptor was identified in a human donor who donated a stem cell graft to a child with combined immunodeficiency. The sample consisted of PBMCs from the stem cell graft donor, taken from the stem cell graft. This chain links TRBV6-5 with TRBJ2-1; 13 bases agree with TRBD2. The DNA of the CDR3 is TGTGCCAGCAGTTACAGGACTAGCGGGAGTTTTTACAATGAGCAGTTCTTC. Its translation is CASSYRTSGSFYNEQFF.